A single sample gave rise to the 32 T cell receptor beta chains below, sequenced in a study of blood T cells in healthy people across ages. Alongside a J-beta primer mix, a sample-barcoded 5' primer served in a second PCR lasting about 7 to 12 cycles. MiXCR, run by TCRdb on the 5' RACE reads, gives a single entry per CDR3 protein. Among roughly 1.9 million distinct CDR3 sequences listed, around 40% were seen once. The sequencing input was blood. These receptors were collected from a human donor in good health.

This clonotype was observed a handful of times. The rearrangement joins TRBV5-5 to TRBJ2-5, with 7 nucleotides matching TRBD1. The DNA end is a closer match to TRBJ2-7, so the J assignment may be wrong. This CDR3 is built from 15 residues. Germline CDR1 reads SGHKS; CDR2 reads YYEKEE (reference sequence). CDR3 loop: CASSSIGDSLYEQYF. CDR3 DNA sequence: TGTGCCAGCAGCTCAATAGGGGACAGCCTCTACGAGCAGTACTTC.

Written as DNA, the CDR3 is TGTGCCAGCAGTTACTTGTCAACGGCAGATTCACCCCTCCACTTT. Its protein product is CASSYLSTADSPLHF. The chain joins TRBV6-5 to TRBJ1-6; unclear D gene. The V gene's germline CDR1 is MNHEY and CDR2 SVGAGI. CDR3 length equals 15 residues. V shed 1 base and J shed 8 bases, with 12 bases lying between them.

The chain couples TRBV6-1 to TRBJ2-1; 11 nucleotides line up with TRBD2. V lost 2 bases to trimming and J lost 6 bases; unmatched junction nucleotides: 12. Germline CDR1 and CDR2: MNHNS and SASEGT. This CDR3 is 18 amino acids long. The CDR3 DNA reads TGTGCCAGCAGTGAAATAGGGCTAGCGGGGGGAGGGTCCAATGAGCAGTTCTTC. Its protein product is CASSEIGLAGGGSNEQFF.

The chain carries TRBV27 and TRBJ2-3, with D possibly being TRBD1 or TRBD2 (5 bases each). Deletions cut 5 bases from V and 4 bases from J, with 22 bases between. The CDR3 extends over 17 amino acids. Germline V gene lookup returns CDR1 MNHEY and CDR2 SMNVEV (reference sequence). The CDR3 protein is CASSPISGASLADTQYF. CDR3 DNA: TGTGCCAGCAGTCCCATTAGTGGGGCTAGCTTGGCAGATACGCAGTATTTT.

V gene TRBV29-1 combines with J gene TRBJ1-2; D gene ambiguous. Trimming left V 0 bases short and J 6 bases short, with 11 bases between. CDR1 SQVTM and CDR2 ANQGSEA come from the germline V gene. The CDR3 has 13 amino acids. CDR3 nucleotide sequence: TGCAGCGTTGAAGATTCGGTGCTGGATGGCTACACCTTC. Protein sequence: CSVEDSVLDGYTF.

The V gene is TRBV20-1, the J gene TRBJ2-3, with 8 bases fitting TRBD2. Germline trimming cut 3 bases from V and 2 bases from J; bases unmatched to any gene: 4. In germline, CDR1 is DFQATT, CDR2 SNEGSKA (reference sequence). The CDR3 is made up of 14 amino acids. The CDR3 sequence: CSARTSEFTDTQYF. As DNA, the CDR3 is TGCAGTGCTAGGACTAGCGAATTCACAGATACGCAGTATTTT.

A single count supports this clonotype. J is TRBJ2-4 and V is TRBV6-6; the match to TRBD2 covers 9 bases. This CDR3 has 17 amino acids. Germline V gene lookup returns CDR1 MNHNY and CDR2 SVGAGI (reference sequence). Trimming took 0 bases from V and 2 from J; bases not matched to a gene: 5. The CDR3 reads CASSYSSGGTSKNIQYF. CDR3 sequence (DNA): TGTGCCAGCAGTTACTCGAGCGGGGGGACCTCCAAAAACATTCAGTACTTC.

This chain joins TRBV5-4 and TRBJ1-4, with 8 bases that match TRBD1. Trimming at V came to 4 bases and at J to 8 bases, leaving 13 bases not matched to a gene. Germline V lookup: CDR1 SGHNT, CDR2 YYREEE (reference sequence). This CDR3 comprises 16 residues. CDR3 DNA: TGTGCCAGCAGCCCCGGACAGGGTGCGGTTGAGGAAAAACTGTTTTTT. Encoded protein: CASSPGQGAVEEKLFF.

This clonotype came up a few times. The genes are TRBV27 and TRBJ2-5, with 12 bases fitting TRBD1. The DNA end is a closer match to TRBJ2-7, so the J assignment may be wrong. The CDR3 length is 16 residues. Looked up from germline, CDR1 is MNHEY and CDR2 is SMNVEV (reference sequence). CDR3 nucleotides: TGTGCCAGCAGTCTGTGGGGACAGGGGGCAAGCTACGAGCAGTACTTC. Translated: CASSLWGQGASYEQYF.

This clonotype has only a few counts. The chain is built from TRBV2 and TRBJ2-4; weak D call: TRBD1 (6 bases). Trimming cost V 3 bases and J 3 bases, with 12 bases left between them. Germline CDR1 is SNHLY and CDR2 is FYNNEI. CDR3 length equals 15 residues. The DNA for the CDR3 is TGTGCCAGCAGTGAGGGCCAAGGGGGCAAAAACATTCAGTACTTC. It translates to CASSEGQGGKNIQYF.

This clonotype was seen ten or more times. For the CDR3, the DNA is TGTGCCAGCAGCGTGACCCCGAACACTGAAGCTTTCTTT. Its translation is CASSVTPNTEAFF. J is TRBJ1-1 and V is TRBV9; D remains ambiguous. Trimming removed 2 bases from V and 1 base from J, with 6 bases in between. Per the germline V gene, CDR1 is SGDLS and CDR2 is YYNGEE. The CDR3 sequence is 13 residues long.

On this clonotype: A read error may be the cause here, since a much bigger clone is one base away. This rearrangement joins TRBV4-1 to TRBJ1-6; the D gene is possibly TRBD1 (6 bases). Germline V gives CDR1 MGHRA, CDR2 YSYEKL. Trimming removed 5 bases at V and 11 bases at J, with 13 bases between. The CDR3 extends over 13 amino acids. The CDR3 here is CASSLRTDPPLHF. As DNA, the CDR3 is TGCGCCAGCAGCTTAAGGACAGACCCACCCCTCCACTTT.

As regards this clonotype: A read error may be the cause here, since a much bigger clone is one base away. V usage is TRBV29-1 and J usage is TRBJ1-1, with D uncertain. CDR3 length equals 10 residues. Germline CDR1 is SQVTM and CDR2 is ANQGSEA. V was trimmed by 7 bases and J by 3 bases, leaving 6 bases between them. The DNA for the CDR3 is TGCAGCGCGGGGTACACTGAAGCTTTCTTT. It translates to CSAGYTEAFF.

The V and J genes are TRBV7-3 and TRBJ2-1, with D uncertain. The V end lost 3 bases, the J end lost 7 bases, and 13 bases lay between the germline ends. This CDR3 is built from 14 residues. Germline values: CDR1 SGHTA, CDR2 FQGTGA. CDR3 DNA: TGTGCCAGCAGCTTTATGGGTAGCCTGAATGAGCAGTTCTTC. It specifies CASSFMGSLNEQFF.

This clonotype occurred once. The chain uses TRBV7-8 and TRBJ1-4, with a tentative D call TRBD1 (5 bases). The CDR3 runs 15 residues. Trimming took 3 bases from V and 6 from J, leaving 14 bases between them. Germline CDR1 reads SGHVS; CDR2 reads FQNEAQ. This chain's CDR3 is CASSFGGTGDEKLFF. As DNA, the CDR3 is TGTGCCAGCAGCTTTGGGGGGACTGGGGATGAAAAACTGTTTTTT.

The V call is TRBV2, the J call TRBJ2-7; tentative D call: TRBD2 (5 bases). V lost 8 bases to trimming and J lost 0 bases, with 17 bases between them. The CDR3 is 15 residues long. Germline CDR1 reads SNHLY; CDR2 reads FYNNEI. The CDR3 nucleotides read TGTGCCAGCGTGCGGGTTTTGGGTCCCTCCTACGAGCAGTACTTC. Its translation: CASVRVLGPSYEQYF.

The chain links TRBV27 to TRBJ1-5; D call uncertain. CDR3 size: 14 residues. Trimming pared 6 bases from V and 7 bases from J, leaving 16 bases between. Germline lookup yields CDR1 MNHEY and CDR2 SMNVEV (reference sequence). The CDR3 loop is CASSPVPPRQPQHF. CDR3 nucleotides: TGTGCCAGCAGCCCTGTCCCACCTCGGCAGCCCCAGCATTTT.

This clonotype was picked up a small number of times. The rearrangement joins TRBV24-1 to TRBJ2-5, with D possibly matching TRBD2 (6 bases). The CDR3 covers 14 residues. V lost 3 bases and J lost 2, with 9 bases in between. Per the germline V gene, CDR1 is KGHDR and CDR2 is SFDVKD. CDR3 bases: TGTGCCACCAGTGATGGGGAGGAGCAAGAGACCCAGTACTTC. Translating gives CATSDGEEQETQYF.

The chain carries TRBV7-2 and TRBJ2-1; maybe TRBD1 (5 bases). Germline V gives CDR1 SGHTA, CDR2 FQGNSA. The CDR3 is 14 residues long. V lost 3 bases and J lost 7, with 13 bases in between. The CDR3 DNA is TGTGCCAGCAGCTTGTCGATCAGGGAAAATGAGCAGTTCTTC. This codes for CASSLSIRENEQFF.

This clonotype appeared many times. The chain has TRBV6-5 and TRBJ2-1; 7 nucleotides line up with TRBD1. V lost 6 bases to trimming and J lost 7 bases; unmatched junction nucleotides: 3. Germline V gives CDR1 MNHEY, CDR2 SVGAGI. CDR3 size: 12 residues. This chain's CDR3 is CASSNRGNEQFF. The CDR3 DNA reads TGTGCCAGCAGCAACAGGGGTAATGAGCAGTTCTTC.

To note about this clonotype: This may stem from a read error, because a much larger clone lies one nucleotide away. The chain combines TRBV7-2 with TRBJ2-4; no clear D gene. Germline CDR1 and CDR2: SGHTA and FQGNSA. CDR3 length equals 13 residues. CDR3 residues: CASSLLLLNTQYF. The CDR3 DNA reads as TGTGCCAGCAGCTTACTTTTGTTGAACACTCAGTACTTC.

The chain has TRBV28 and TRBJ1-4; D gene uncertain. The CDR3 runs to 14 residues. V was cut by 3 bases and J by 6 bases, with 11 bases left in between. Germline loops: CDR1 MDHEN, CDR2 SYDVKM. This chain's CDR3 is CASSLGGEDEKLFF. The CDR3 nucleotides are TGTGCCAGCAGTTTGGGCGGAGAGGATGAAAAACTGTTTTTT.

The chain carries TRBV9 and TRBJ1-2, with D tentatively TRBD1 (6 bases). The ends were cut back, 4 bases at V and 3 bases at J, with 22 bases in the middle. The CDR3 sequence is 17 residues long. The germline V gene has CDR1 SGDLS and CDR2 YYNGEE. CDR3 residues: CASSFETGTGNYYGYTF. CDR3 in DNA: TGTGCCAGCAGCTTTGAGACAGGCACGGGGAACTACTATGGCTACACCTTC.

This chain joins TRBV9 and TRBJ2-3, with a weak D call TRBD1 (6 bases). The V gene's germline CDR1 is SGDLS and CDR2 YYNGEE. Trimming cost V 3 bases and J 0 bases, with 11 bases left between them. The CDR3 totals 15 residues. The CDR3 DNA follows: TGTGCCAGCAGCGACGGGACAACCAGCACAGATACGCAGTATTTT. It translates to CASSDGTTSTDTQYF.

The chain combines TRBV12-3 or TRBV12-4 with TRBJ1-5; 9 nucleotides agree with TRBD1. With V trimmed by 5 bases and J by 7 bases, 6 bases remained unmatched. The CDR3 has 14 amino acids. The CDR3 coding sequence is TGTGCCAGCAGTATACAGGGGGCTCGCCAGCCCCAGCATTTT. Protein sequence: CASSIQGARQPQHF.

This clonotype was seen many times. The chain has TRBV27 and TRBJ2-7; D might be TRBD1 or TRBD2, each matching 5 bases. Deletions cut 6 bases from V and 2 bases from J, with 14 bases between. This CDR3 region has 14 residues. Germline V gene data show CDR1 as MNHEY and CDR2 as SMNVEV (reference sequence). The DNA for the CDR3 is TGTGCCAGCAGAAACTTCAGGGACCCCTACGAGCAGTACTTC. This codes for CASRNFRDPYEQYF.

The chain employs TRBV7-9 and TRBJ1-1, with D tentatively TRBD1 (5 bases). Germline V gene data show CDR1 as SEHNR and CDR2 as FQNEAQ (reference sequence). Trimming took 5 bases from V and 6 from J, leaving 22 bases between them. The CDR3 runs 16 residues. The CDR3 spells CASSPEGTVDRPEAFF. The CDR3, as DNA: TGTGCCAGCAGCCCCGAGGGGACGGTGGATAGGCCTGAAGCTTTCTTT.

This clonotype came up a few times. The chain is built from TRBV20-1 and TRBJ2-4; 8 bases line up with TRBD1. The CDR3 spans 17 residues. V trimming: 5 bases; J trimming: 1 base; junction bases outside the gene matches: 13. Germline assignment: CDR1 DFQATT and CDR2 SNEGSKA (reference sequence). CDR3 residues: CSAPTQGVYRAKNIQYF. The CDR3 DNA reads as TGCAGTGCTCCCACACAGGGGGTGTACAGGGCCAAAAACATTCAGTACTTC.

CDR3 nucleotides: TGTGCCAGCAGGACAACAGGGACCTATGGCTACACCTTC. Its translation is CASRTTGTYGYTF. V usage is TRBV28 and J usage is TRBJ1-2, with a tentative D call TRBD1 (6 bases). Trimming stripped 6 bases from V and 4 bases from J, with 12 bases between. CDR1 and CDR2 (germline): MDHEN, SYDVKM. This CDR3 spans 13 amino acids.

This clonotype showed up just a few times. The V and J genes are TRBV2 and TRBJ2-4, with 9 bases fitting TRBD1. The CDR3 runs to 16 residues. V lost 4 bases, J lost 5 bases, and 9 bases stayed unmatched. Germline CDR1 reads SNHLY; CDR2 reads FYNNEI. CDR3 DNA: TGTGCCAGCAGTGGGGCAGGGGACAGGGCCCAAAACATTCAGTACTTC. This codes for CASSGAGDRAQNIQYF.

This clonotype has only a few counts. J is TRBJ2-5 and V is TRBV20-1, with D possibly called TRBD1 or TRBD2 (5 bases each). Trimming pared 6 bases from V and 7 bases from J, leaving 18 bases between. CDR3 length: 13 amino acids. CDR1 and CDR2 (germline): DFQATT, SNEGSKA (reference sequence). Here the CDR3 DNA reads TGCAGTGCCCCCAACCGGGGCTGGGGGACCCAGTACTTC. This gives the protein CSAPNRGWGTQYF.

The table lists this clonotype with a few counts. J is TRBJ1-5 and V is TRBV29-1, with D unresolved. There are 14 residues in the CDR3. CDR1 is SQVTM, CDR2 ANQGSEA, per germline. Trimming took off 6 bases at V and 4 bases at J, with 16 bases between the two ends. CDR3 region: CSVREATPNQPQHF. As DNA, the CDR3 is TGCAGCGTCCGGGAAGCCACACCTAATCAGCCCCAGCATTTT.